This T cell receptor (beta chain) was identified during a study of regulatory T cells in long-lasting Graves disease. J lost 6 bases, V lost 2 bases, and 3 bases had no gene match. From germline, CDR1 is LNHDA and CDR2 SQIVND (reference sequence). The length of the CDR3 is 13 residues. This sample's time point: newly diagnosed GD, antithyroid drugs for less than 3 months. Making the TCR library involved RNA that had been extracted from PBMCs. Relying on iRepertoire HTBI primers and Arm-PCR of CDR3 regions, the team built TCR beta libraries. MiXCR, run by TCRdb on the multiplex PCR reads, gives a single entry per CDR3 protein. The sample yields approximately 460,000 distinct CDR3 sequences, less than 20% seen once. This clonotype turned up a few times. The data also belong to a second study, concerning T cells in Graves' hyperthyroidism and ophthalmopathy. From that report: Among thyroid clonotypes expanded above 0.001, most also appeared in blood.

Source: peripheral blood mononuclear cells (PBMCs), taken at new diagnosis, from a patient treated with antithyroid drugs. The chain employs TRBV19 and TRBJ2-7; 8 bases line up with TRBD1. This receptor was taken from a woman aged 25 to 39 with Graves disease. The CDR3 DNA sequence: TGTGCCAGTAGTATACACAGGGGGTCCGAGCAGTACTTC. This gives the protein CASSIHRGSEQYF.